Included here is one TCR beta chain sequence, with context. The data were taken from a study of blood T cell repertoires in COVID-19. The wider study: PBMCs, B-cell-depleted T cells, or T cells provided the cDNA or gDNA that made up the material.

CDR3 length: 13 residues. Germline-derived CDR1 and CDR2 are MDHEN and SYDVKM. V gave up 8 bases and J gave up 1 base, with 10 bases separating them. Those enrolled, adults aged roughly 18 to 89 years, came from some 25 US areas. Exposed study participants had met a COVID-19 case within 2 weeks before entry. Method: immunoSEQ multiplex PCR; TCRdb's copy keeps in-frame clones and lacks some. The sample shows around 340,000 clones, about nine tenths of them seen only once. This TCR came from a woman between 25 and 40 years old who had been exposed to COVID-19. The chain combines TRBV28 with TRBJ2-3; no clear D. Sequencing was carried out using PBMCs or T cells enriched from blood (not recorded which). The CDR3 is CASALGGTDTQYF. The DNA of the CDR3 is TGTGCCAGCGCGCTCGGAGGCACAGATACGCAGTATTTT.